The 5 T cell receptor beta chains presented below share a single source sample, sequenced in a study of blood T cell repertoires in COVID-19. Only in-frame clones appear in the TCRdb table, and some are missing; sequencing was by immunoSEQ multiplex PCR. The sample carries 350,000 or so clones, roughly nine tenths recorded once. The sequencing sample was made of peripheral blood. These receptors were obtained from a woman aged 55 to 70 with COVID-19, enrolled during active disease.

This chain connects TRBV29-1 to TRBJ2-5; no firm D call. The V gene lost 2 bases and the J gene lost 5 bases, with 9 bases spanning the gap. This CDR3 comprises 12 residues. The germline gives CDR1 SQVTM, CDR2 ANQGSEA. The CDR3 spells CSVERASETQYF. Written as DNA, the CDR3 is TGCAGCGTTGAAAGAGCGAGCGAGACCCAGTACTTC.

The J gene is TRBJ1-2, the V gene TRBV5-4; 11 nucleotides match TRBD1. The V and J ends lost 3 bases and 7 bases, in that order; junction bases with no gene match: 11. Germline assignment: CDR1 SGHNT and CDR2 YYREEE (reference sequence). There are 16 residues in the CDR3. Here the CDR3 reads CASSWTGGWINPGYTF. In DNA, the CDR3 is TGTGCCAGCAGCTGGACAGGGGGCTGGATTAACCCTGGCTACACCTTC.

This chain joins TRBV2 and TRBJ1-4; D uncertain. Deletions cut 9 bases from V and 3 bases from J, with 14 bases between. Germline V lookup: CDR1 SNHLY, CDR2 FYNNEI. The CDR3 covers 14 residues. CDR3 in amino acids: CASCRGGSNEKLFF. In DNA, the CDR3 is TGTGCCAGTTGCCGGGGAGGGTCTAATGAAAAACTGTTTTTT.

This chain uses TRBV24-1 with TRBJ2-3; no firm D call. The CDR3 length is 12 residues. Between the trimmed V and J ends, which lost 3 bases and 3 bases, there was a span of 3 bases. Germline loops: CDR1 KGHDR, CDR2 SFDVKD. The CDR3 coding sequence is TGTGCCACCAGTGATGCGACAGATACGCAGTATTTT. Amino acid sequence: CATSDATDTQYF.

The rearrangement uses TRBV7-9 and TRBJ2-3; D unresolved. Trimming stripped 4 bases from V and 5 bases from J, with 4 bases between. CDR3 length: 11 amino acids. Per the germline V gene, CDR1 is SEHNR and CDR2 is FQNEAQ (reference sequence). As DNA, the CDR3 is TGTGCCAGCAGCTCGAGAGATACGCAGTATTTT. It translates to CASSSRDTQYF. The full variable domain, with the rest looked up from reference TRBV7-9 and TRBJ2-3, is DTGVSQNPRHKITKRGQNVTFRCDPISEHNRLYWYRQTLGQGPEFLTYFQNEAQLEKSRLLSDRFSAERPKGSFSTLEIQRTEQGDSAMYLCASSSRDTQYFGPGTRLTVL.